The T cell receptor (beta chain) under discussion was sequenced for a study of cytomegalovirus exposure and HLA in healthy donors. Study-level points and caveats: In a later analysis, HLA-C alleles had the fewest associated TCRs, DRB1 alleles the most. In vitro checks showed that three CMV-associated chains really do target CMV antigens.

This PCR relied on a set of 60 Vbeta primers and 13 Jbeta primers. The authors' processing: Later, an analysis found 80 million or so unique TCR beta chains, and roughly 9.9 million of these were shared. The method was immunoSEQ multiplex PCR; TCRdb's version includes in-frame clones alone and lacks a portion of them. V and J calls and clone size are given by that table; D and trimming were obtained from the DNA. Here the sample table reports about 160,000 clones. J gave up 5 bases and V 3 bases, and 6 bases lay outside the gene matches. The CDR3 has 13 residues. CDR1 GTSNPN and CDR2 SVGIG come from the germline V gene (reference sequence). Those who donated were healthy bone marrow donors. In the case of this clone: The antigen is undetermined.

The clonotype was recovered from a woman aged 45-59 years in good health and CMV-seronegative. The material sequenced was PBMCs. The chain joins TRBV30 to TRBJ2-5; 7 bases map to TRBD2. CDR3 sequence: CAWSAGRGETQYF. The CDR3 bases are TGTGCCTGGAGCGCGGGGCGGGGGGAGACCCAGTACTTC.